The 12 T cell receptor beta chains below come from one sample, sequenced in a study of cytomegalovirus exposure and HLA in healthy donors. PCR primers comprised 60 Vbeta and 13 Jbeta primers. Assay: immunoSEQ multiplex PCR; the TCRdb copy retains only in-frame clones and omits some. The table records approximately 120,000 clones, around 80% of them present only once. The source material was PBMCs. These receptors originate from a man between 50 and 59 years old in good health and CMV-seronegative.

This clone was recorded once. The chain is built from TRBV5-1 and TRBJ1-2, with D hard to call. The germline V gene has CDR1 SGHRS and CDR2 YFSETQ. Trimming pared 0 bases from V and 8 bases from J, leaving 11 bases between. The CDR3 is 13 residues long. CDR3 sequence: CASSLGTGEGYTF. CDR3 coding DNA: TGCGCCAGCAGCTTGGGAACGGGTGAGGGCTACACCTTC.

This rearrangement joins TRBV4-1 to TRBJ1-6; D is possibly TRBD1 (5 bases). The CDR3 spans 17 residues. V gave up 3 bases and J gave up 10 bases, with 22 bases separating them. Germline V gives CDR1 MGHRA, CDR2 YSYEKL. CDR3: CASSHPVMGRVLSPLHF. The CDR3 bases are TGCGCCAGCAGCCATCCCGTTATGGGCAGGGTATTATCACCCCTCCACTTT.

As DNA, the CDR3 is TGTGCCAGTAGTATCTCAATGACTAGCGGGAACACAGATACGCAGTATTTT. Translated: CASSISMTSGNTDTQYF. The J gene is TRBJ2-3, the V gene TRBV19; the match to TRBD2 covers 11 bases. V lost 3 bases, J lost 2 bases, and 7 bases stayed unmatched. Germline V gene lookup returns CDR1 LNHDA and CDR2 SQIVND (reference sequence). The CDR3 extends over 17 amino acids.

This chain links TRBV7-8 with TRBJ2-7; 10 bases map to TRBD1. Germline V lookup: CDR1 SGHVS, CDR2 FQNEAQ. The CDR3 length is 15 residues. V dropped 5 bases and J dropped 7; count of bases not matched to a gene: 11. The chain's CDR3 is CASSEPGTGEDEQYF. The CDR3 nucleotides read TGTGCCAGCAGCGAGCCCGGGACAGGGGAGGATGAGCAGTACTTC.

Only one count was recorded for this clone. For the CDR3, the DNA is TGTGCCAGCAGTTGGGATAGGGGTGGCGGGGAGCTGTTTTTT. Translating it yields CASSWDRGGGELFF. The rearrangement uses TRBV5-4 and TRBJ2-2, with a possible D match to TRBD1 (5 bases). V shed 5 bases and J shed 7 bases, with 15 bases lying between them. The germline CDR1 and CDR2 sequences are SGHNT and YYREEE (reference sequence). CDR3 length: 14 amino acids.

The chain carries TRBV5-4 and TRBJ1-6; tentative D call: TRBD1 (5 bases). The CDR3 totals 15 residues. V lost 5 bases to trimming and J lost 5 bases, with 14 bases between them. The germline V gene has CDR1 SGHNT and CDR2 YYREEE (reference sequence). The CDR3 sequence is CASRRAGRNNSPLHF. CDR3 sequence (DNA): TGTGCCAGCAGGCGTGCAGGGCGAAATAATTCACCCCTCCACTTT.

V and J are TRBV6-1 and TRBJ1-4, with D unclear. Trimming shortened V by 4 bases and J by 0 bases, and 6 bases separated the two germline ends. Germline lookup yields CDR1 MNHNS and CDR2 SASEGT. The CDR3 length is 14 residues. The CDR3 region has the DNA TGTGCCAGCAGTGTGCAGTCAACTAATGAAAAACTGTTTTTT. It encodes CASSVQSTNEKLFF.

The rearrangement joins TRBV5-4 to TRBJ2-5, with 9 bases lining up with TRBD1. The ends lost 4 bases at V and 4 bases at J; junction bases unmatched: 11. The CDR3 length is 16 residues. The germline CDR1 and CDR2 sequences are SGHNT and YYREEE (reference sequence). CDR3 sequence: CASSSMTGGRGETQYF. CDR3 DNA sequence: TGTGCCAGCAGCAGCATGACAGGGGGGAGAGGAGAGACCCAGTACTTC.

This clone has a single count. J is TRBJ1-4 and V is TRBV5-1; D possibly corresponds to TRBD1 (6 bases). CDR1 and CDR2 from the germline V gene are SGHRS and YFSETQ. The V end lost 5 bases, the J end lost 7 bases, and 15 bases lay between the germline ends. The CDR3 loop spans 14 amino acids. The CDR3 coding sequence is TGCGCCAGCAGTAAGACAGGTAGAGGTGAAAAACTGTTTTTT. Translating gives CASSKTGRGEKLFF.

This clone was seen only a few times. The chain employs TRBV7-9 and TRBJ1-6; 8 positions agree with TRBD1. CDR3 length: 15 amino acids. Germline V gene sequence: CDR1 SEHNR, CDR2 FQNEAQ (reference sequence). V gave up 6 bases and J gave up 8 bases; unmatched junction bases: 9. CDR3 bases: TGTGCCAGCAGTCCGACAGGGGACTACTATTCACCCCTCCACTTT. Translated: CASSPTGDYYSPLHF.

V gene TRBV5-4 combines with J gene TRBJ2-4; 7 bases map to TRBD1. J was trimmed by 7 bases and V by 3 bases; bases with no gene match: 7. Germline assignment: CDR1 SGHNT and CDR2 YYREEE (reference sequence). The CDR3 consists of 14 residues. The CDR3, as DNA: TGTGCCAGCAGCTCCGCCGGGACAGTTAACATTCAGTACTTC. It specifies CASSSAGTVNIQYF.

This clone was picked up one time. The chain combines TRBV15 with TRBJ1-5; no clear D gene. The germline CDR1 and CDR2 sequences are LNHNV and YYDKDF (reference sequence). The CDR3 has 13 residues. Deletions cut 0 bases from V and 9 bases from J, with 9 bases between. The CDR3 here is CATSRDVRGPQHF. In nucleotides, the CDR3 is TGTGCCACCAGCAGAGATGTTCGGGGGCCCCAGCATTTT.